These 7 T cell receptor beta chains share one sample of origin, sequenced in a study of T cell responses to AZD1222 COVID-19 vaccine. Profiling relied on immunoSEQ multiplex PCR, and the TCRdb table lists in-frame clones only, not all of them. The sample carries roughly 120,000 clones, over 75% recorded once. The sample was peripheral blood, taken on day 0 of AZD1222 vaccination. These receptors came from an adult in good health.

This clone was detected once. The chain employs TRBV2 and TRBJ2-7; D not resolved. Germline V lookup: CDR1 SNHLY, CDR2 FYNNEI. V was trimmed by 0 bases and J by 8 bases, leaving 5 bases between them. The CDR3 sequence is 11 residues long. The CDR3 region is CASSEASKQYF. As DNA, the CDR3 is TGTGCCAGCAGTGAAGCTTCGAAGCAGTACTTC.

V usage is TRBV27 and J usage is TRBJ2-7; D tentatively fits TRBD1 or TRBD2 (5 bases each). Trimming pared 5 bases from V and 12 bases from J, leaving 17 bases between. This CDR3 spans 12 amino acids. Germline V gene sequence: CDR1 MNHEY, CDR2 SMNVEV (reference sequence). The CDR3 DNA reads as TGTGCCAGCAGTCCGGGATCCGGGGCGAGGTACTTC. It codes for CASSPGSGARYF.

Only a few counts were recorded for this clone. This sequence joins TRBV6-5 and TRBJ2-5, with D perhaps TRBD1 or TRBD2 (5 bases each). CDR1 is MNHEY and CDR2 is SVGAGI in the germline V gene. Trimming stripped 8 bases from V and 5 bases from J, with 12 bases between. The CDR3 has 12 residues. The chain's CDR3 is CASGTPRETQYF. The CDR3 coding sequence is TGTGCCAGCGGGACGCCTCGGGAGACCCAGTACTTC.

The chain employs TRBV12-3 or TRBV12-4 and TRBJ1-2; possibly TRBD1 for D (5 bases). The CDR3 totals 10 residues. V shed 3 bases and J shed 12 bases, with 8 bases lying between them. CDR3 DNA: TGTGCCAGCAGTTTCGGGGCCCACACCTTC. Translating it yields CASSFGAHTF.

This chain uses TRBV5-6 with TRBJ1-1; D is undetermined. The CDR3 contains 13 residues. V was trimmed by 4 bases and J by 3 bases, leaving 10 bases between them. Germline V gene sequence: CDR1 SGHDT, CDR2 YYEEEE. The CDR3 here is CASSPVPDTEAFF. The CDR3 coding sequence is TGTGCCAGCAGCCCAGTCCCGGACACTGAAGCTTTCTTT.

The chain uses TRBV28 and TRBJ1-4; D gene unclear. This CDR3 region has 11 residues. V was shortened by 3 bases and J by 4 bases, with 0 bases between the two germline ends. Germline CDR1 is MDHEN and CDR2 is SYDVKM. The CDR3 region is CASSFNEKLFF. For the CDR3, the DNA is TGTGCCAGCAGTTTTAATGAAAAACTGTTTTTT.

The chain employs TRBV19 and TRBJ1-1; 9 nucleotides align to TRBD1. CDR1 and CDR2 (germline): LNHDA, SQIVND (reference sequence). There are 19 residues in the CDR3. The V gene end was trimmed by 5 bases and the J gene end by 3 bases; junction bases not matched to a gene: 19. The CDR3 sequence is CASSPWDRARWGPYTEAFF. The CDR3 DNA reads TGTGCCAGTAGTCCTTGGGACAGGGCGCGATGGGGACCCTACACTGAAGCTTTCTTT. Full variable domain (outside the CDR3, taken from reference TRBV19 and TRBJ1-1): DGGITQSPKYLFRKEGQNVTLSCEQNLNHDAMYWYRQDPGQGLRLIYYSQIVNDFQKGDIAEGYSVSREKKESFPLTVTSAQKNPTAFYLCASSPWDRARWGPYTEAFFGQGTRLTVV.